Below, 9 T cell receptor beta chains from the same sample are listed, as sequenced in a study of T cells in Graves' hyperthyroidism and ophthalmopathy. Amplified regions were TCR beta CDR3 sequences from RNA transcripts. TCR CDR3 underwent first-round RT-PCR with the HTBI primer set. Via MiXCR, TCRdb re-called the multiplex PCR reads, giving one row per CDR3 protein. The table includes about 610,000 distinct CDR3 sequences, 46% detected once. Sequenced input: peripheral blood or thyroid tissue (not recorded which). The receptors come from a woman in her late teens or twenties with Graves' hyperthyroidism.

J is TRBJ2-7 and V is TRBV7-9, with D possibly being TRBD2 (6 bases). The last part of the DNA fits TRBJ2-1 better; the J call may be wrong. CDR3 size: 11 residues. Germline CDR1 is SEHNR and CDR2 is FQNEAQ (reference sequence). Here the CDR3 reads CASNGGDEQFF. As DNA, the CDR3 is TGTGCCAGCAACGGGGGAGACGAGCAGTTCTTC.

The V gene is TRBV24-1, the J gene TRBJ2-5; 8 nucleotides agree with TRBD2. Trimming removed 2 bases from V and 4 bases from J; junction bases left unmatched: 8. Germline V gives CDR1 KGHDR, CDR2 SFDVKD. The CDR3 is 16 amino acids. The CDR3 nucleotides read TGTGCCACCAGTGATTCCCGCAGCCTAGCGGGAGAGACCCAGTACTTC. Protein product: CATSDSRSLAGETQYF.

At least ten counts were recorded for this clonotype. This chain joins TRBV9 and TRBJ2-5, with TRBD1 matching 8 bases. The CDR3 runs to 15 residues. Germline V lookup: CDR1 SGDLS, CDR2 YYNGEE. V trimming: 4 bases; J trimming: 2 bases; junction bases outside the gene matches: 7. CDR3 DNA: TGTGCCAGCAGCACCGGGACAGGCCGTCAAGAGACCCAGTACTTC. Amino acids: CASSTGTGRQETQYF.

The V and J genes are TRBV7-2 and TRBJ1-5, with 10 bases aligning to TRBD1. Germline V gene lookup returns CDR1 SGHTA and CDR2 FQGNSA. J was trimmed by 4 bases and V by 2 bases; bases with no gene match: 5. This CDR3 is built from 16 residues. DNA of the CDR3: TGTGCCAGCAGCTTACCGGGACAGGGGACGAATCAGCCCCAGCATTTT. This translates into CASSLPGQGTNQPQHF.

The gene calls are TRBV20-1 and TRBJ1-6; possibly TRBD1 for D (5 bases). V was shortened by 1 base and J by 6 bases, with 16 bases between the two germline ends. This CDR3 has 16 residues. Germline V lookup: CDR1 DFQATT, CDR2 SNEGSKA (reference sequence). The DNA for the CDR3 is TGCAGTGCTAGAGGGTCCCCCCAGGGCCCTAATTCACCCCTCCACTTT. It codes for CSARGSPQGPNSPLHF.

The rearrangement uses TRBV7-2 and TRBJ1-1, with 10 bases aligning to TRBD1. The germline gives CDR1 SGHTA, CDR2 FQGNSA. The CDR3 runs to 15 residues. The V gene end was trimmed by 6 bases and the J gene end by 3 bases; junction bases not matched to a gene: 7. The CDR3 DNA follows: TGTGCCAGCAGACCGACAGGGGGCGAGGACACTGAAGCTTTCTTT. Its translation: CASRPTGGEDTEAFF. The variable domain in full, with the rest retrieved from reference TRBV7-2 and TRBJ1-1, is GAGVSQSPSNKVTEKGKDVELRCDPISGHTALYWYRQSLGQGLEFLIYFQGNSAPDKSGLPSDRFSAERTGGSVSTLTIQRTQQEDSAVYLCASRPTGGEDTEAFFGQGTRLTVV.

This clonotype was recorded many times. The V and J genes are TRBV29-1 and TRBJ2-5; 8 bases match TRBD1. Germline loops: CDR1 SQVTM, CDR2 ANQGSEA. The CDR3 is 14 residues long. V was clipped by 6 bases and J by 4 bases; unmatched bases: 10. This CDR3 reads CSVTRTGHPETQYF. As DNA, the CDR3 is TGCAGCGTGACCCGGACAGGGCATCCAGAGACCCAGTACTTC.

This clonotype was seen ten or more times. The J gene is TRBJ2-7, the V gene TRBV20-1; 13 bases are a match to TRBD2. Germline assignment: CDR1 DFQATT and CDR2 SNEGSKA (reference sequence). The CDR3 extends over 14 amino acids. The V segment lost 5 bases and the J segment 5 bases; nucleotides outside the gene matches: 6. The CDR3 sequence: CSALGLAGSHEQYF. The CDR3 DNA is TGCAGTGCTTTGGGACTAGCGGGATCCCACGAGCAGTACTTC.

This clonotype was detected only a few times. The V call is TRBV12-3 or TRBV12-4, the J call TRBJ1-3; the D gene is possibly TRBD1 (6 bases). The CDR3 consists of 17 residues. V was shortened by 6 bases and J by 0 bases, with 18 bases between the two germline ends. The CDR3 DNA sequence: TGTGCCAGCAGGCCCACGAGGGGGATTGACTCTGGAAACACCATATATTTT. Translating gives CASRPTRGIDSGNTIYF.